Presented here are 17 T cell receptor beta chains from one specimen sequenced in a study of T cells expressing NK-cell markers. Each CDR3 protein gets one entry in TCRdb, which reprocessed the 5' RACE reads and gives no DNA. The ten most abundant clones cover almost 1.5% of a sample with approximately 440,000 distinct CDR3 sequences. The sample taken for sequencing was blood T cells: a sorted CD56 or NKG2C T cell subset, CD4+ or CD8+ T cells, or bulk PBMC T cells (not recorded which). These receptors were collected from a woman between 45 and 60 years old in good health.

The chain is built from TRBV9 and TRBJ1-6. The CDR3 is 15 residues long. Germline CDR1 is SGDLS and CDR2 is YYNGEE. CDR3 amino acids: CASSVAAGFYSPLHF.

The chain carries TRBV20-1 and TRBJ1-5; the D call from TCRdb, TRBD1, cannot be confirmed without DNA. The CDR3 totals 15 residues. Germline CDR1 is DFQATT and CDR2 is SNEGSKA (reference sequence). The CDR3 spells CSARGIVGPSQPQHF.

The rearrangement joins TRBV7-8 to TRBJ1-5. This CDR3 is built from 16 residues. The germline V gene has CDR1 SGHVS and CDR2 FQNEAQ. This CDR3 reads CASSLARVSSNQPQHF.

The J gene is TRBJ2-1, the V gene TRBV6-1; checking the TCRdb D call of TRBD1 is not possible without DNA. Germline assignment: CDR1 MNHNS and CDR2 SASEGT. The CDR3 totals 11 residues. CDR3 in amino acids: CASTEEGVQFF.

The J gene is TRBJ1-1, the V gene TRBV10-3. CDR3 length equals 13 residues. The V gene's germline CDR1 is ENHRY and CDR2 SYGVKD. The CDR3 region is CAISEGREVEAFF.

The rearrangement joins TRBV5-6 to TRBJ2-7. Germline V lookup: CDR1 SGHDT, CDR2 YYEEEE. This CDR3 is 18 amino acids long. The CDR3 spells CASSLLLRTRLEDYEQYF.

The chain combines TRBV20-1 with TRBJ2-1; TCRdb indicates TRBD1, and absent DNA this call remains unverified. CDR1 and CDR2 from the germline V gene are DFQATT and SNEGSKA (reference sequence). The CDR3 is 13 amino acids. The CDR3 reads CSAPPGIYNEQFF.

V gene TRBV5-1 combines with J gene TRBJ2-1; TCRdb returns TRBD1, unconfirmable since there is no DNA. CDR3 length equals 14 residues. Germline-derived CDR1 and CDR2 are SGHRS and YFSETQ. CDR3 region: CASSLEDRDNEQFF.

J is TRBJ2-5 and V is TRBV6-1; the D gene TCRdb calls, TRBD1, cannot be checked with no DNA. The length of the CDR3 is 15 residues. CDR1 and CDR2 (germline): MNHNS, SASEGT. The CDR3 spells CASSPVGRGRETQYF.

The V gene is TRBV7-9, the J gene TRBJ2-4; TCRdb's D gene call, TRBD2, goes unchecked for lack of DNA. CDR1 is SEHNR, CDR2 FQNEAQ, per germline (reference sequence). This CDR3 has 19 residues. Here the CDR3 reads CASSLALGSGILAKNIQYF.

The chain links TRBV6-5 to TRBJ2-1; TCRdb's D call, TRBD2, is unchecked because there is no DNA. This CDR3 is 17 amino acids long. Germline V gives CDR1 MNHEY, CDR2 SVGAGI. The CDR3 loop reads CASSPRASGRKDNEQFF.

The gene calls are TRBV3-1 and TRBJ2-2; TCRdb designates TRBD2, a call that cannot be tested without DNA. CDR3 length: 16 amino acids. Germline assignment: CDR1 LGHDT and CDR2 YNNKEL (reference sequence). The CDR3 spells CASSPLWEGGTGELFF. The variable domain in full, completed from reference TRBV3-1 and TRBJ2-2, reads DTAVSQTPKYLVTQMGNDKSIKCEQNLGHDTMYWYKQDSKKFLKIMFSYNNKELIINETVPNRFSPKSPDKAHLNLHINSLELGDSAVYFCASSPLWEGGTGELFFGEGSRLTVL.

This sequence joins TRBV4-1 and TRBJ1-1; TCRdb calls TRBD1, which cannot be checked without DNA. The germline V gene has CDR1 MGHRA and CDR2 YSYEKL. The length of the CDR3 is 15 residues. The CDR3 sequence: CASSQPDRVGAEAFF.

The chain has TRBV12-3 or TRBV12-4 and TRBJ2-1; TCRdb designates TRBD2, a call that cannot be tested without DNA. The CDR3 spans 15 residues. CDR3 sequence reads: CASSSPSGRNNEQFF.

The rearrangement joins TRBV3-1 to TRBJ1-2; the D gene TCRdb calls, TRBD1, cannot be checked with no DNA. The CDR3 has 13 amino acids. Germline assignment: CDR1 LGHDT and CDR2 YNNKEL (reference sequence). CDR3 region: CASRTGQDYGYTF.

The chain uses TRBV5-1 and TRBJ2-2. The CDR3 has 15 amino acids. The germline CDR1 and CDR2 sequences are SGHRS and YFSETQ. The CDR3 protein is CASSLAGSNTGELFF.

CDR3 region: CASSYTPDRGQNEKLFF. J is TRBJ1-4 and V is TRBV6-5; the TCRdb call, TRBD1, lacks DNA for checking. Per germline, CDR1 MNHEY and CDR2 SVGAGI. The length of the CDR3 is 17 residues.